Listed below are T cell receptor beta chains from one sample, sequenced in a study of cytomegalovirus exposure and HLA in healthy donors. Assay: immunoSEQ multiplex PCR; the TCRdb copy retains only in-frame clones and omits some. The sample holds tens of thousands of clones, around 74% seen once. Material for sequencing was PBMCs. The source is a male donor in good health and CMV-seropositive. CDR3s include the opening cysteine and the closing phenylalanine or tryptophan. A D gene is named only where the DNA matches it firmly. Rows give clone size only sometimes, using once, few, many, or a class for an expanded clone.

>TRBD1|TRBV28|-|TRBJ1-1
TGTGCCAGCAGTCCTATTAGGGGCCTTTGGACAGGGGTCGCTGAAGCTTTCTTT
CASSPIRGLWTGVAEAFF
>-|TRBV7-9|-|TRBJ2-3
TGTGCCAGCAGGATGCGAGCTTTCTCCCCTAGCACAGATACGCAGTATTTT
CASRMRAFSPSTDTQYF
>TRBD1|TRBV27|-|TRBJ2-7
TGTGCCAGCGTTTCGGACAGGGGCTACGAGCAGTACTTC
CASVSDRGYEQYF
>TRBD2|TRBV2|once|TRBJ2-5
TGTGCCAGCAGTGAGCTGGAGCGGGGGACCACCCAAGAGACCCAGTACTTC
CASSELERGTTQETQYF
>TRBD2|TRBV19|-|TRBJ2-1
TGTGCCAGTAGTCCGGGGGGGGACTACAATGAGCAGTTCTTC
CASSPGGDYNEQFF
>-|TRBV19|-|TRBJ2-1
TGTGCCAGTGGGCCGTACAATGAGCAGTTCTTC
CASGPYNEQFF
>TRBD1|TRBV7-9|-|TRBJ2-6
TGTGCCAGCAGACCCGGGACAGGACTCTCTGGGGCCAACGTCCTGACTTTC
CASRPGTGLSGANVLTF
>-|TRBV7-8|-|TRBJ1-1
TGTGCCAGCAGCTTAGGGGCGAGCACTGAAGCTTTCTTT
CASSLGASTEAFF
>-|TRBV9|-|TRBJ2-5
TGTGCCAGCAGTAAACTTAGCGGACAAGAGACCCAGTACTTC
CASSKLSGQETQYF
>TRBD1|TRBV25-1|-|TRBJ1-2
TGTGCCAGCAGTGCCCTGACAGGGGACTATGGCTACACCTTC
CASSALTGDYGYTF
>TRBD1|TRBV6-5|-|TRBJ2-7
TGTGCCAGCAGTTATCGGGACAGTTCCTACGAGCAGTACTTC
CASSYRDSSYEQYF
>-|TRBV5-1|-|TRBJ2-7
TGCGCCAGCAGCCTGCGCGGTCCTTACGAGCAGTACTTC
CASSLRGPYEQYF
>TRBD1|TRBV27|-|TRBJ1-5
TGTGCCAGCAGTCTGACAGGGATTCAGCCCCAGCATTTT
CASSLTGIQPQHF
>-|TRBV28|-|TRBJ1-1
TGTGCCAGCAGTTTATCATCAGGGTGGGGCGACGCTTTCTTT
CASSLSSGWGDAFF
>-|TRBV5-6|-|TRBJ1-1
TGTGCCAGCAGCTTGTATGGGGCCGGGGGTGAAGCTTTCTTT
CASSLYGAGGEAFF
>TRBD2|TRBV4-3|-|TRBJ2-4
TGCGCCAGCAGCCAAGTGTCCGCCGGGGGGGCTGACATTCAGTACTTC
CASSQVSAGGADIQYF
>-|TRBV19|-|TRBJ1-5
TGTGCCAGTAGCCGGACAGCCCTAAGCAATCAGCCCCAGCATTTT
CASSRTALSNQPQHF
>-|TRBV27|-|TRBJ2-2
TGTGCCAGCAGTTTCTCGCAGGCCGGGGAGCTGTTTTTT
CASSFSQAGELFF
>TRBD1|TRBV7-7|-|TRBJ1-1
TGTGCTAGCAGCTTAGCTACAGGGGGCACTGAAGCTTTCTTT
CASSLATGGTEAFF
>-|TRBV19|-|TRBJ2-6
TGTGCCAGTAGTATCCCATCTGGGGCCAACGTCCTGACTTTC
CASSIPSGANVLTF
>-|TRBV9|-|TRBJ1-6
TGTGCCAGCAGCCCACGAGGGGGGGGGAATAATTCACCCCTCCACTTT
CASSPRGGGNNSPLHF
>TRBD1|TRBV4-1|few|TRBJ1-4
TGCGCCAGCAGCCCCAGGGGACAGGGAGGGGAAAAACTGTTTTTT
CASSPRGQGGEKLFF
>-|TRBV4-3|-|TRBJ2-7
TGCGCCAGCAGCCAGGACAACAACTTTGCCTACGAGCAGTACTTC
CASSQDNNFAYEQYF
>-|TRBV9|few|TRBJ2-1
TGTGCCAGCAGCTTCACAGGGAGCGGGAACAATGAGCAGTTCTTC
CASSFTGSGNNEQFF
>TRBD2|TRBV10-2|-|TRBJ2-3
TGCGCCAGCAGTGATGGCGGGGGGCTGACAGATACGCAGTATTTT
CASSDGGGLTDTQYF